The 12 T cell receptor beta chains listed next were all sequenced from one sample in a study of T cell clonality in common variable immunodeficiency. General study results and limits: Common variable immunodeficiency TCR beta sequences reportedly had fewer deletions and N-nucleotide insertions.

These receptors have no identified antigens. The assay was immunoSEQ multiplex PCR, and TCRdb's table has in-frame clones only and misses some. The repertoire consists of about 33,000 clones, none detected only once. Material for sequencing was peripheral blood mononuclear cells. The receptors were gathered from a human donor with common variable immunodeficiency.

Concerning this clone itself: With the read ending 3 residues before the CDR3 end, the germline J gene is used to fill in that end. This chain uses TRBV18 with TRBJ2-7; D ambiguous. This CDR3 has 13 residues. Germline CDR1 and CDR2: KGHSH and LQKENI. The germline V and J ends were trimmed by 2 bases and 5 bases, with 10 bases remaining between them. CDR3 bases read: TGTGCCAGCTCACCAGACACAAGCCACGAG. Translated: CASSPDTSHE. The full CDR3 is CASSPDTSHEQYF. The full variable domain, its missing parts supplied by reference TRBV18 and TRBJ2-7, is NAGVMQNPRHLVRRRGQEARLRCSPMKGHSHVYWYRQLPEEGLKFMVYLQKENIIDESGMPKERFSAEFPKEGPSILRIQQVVRGDSAAYFCASSPDTSHEQYFGPGTRLTVT.

Comment on this clone: The CDR3 is cut off 3 residues early in the read; its end comes from the germline J gene. The chain recombines TRBV2 with TRBJ1-6; weak D call: TRBD1 (5 bases). CDR3 size: 18 residues. Germline V CDR1 and CDR2: SNHLY, FYNNEI. The V end was cut by 3 bases, the J end by 7 bases, with 22 bases between. CDR3 protein: CASSDGTKRREGNSPLHF. The CDR3 bases that were read are TGTGCCAGCAGTGACGGAACAAAACGGAGGGAGGGGAATTCACCC. Complete variable domain (other parts from reference TRBV2 and TRBJ1-6): EPEVTQTPSHQVTQMGQEVILRCVPISNHLYFYWYRQILGQKVEFLVSFYNNEISEKSEIFDDQFSVERPDGSNFTLKIRSTKLEDSAMYFCASSDGTKRREGNSPLHFGNGTRLTVT.

This clone showed up just a few times. The read is 3 residues too short to cover the CDR3 end, so that end is filled in from the germline J gene. The V gene is TRBV19, the J gene TRBJ2-2, with a possible D match to TRBD2 (5 bases). Germline V lookup: CDR1 LNHDA, CDR2 SQIVND (reference sequence). V was cut by 9 bases and J by 1 base, with 6 bases left in between. CDR3 length equals 12 residues. The CDR3 spells CAREGNTGELFF. The sequenced part of the CDR3 DNA is TGTGCCAGAGAGGGGAACACCGGGGAG.

This clone came up many times. The read is 3 residues too short to cover the CDR3 end, so that end is filled in from the germline J gene. This sequence joins TRBV2 and TRBJ1-2; D call uncertain. Trimming stripped 6 bases from V and 0 bases from J, with 11 bases between. CDR1 and CDR2 from the germline V gene are SNHLY and FYNNEI. The CDR3 runs to 14 residues. The sequenced part of the CDR3 DNA is TGTGCCAGCAGCGCCTCAAGGGCTAACTATGGC. Amino acid sequence: CASSASRANYG. The whole CDR3 protein reads CASSASRANYGYTF.

With respect to this clone: Read coverage stops 3 residues before the CDR3 terminus; the germline J gene supplies the remainder. The rearrangement uses TRBV7-6 and TRBJ2-3, with 9 bases lining up with TRBD2. Germline V lookup: CDR1 SGHVS, CDR2 FNYEAQ. This CDR3 is built from 15 residues. The V and J ends lost 5 bases and 6 bases, in that order; junction bases with no gene match: 9. The CDR3 here is CASSLGGGGADTQYF. The CDR3 bases that were read are TGTGCCAGCAGCCTCGGGGGCGGGGGGGCGGATACG.

As to this clone: The read gets to within 3 residues of the CDR3 end, and the germline J gene fills in the rest. This chain uses TRBV6-8 with TRBJ1-2, with TRBD1 matching 10 bases. The V and J ends lost 6 bases and 2 bases, in that order; junction bases with no gene match: 3. This CDR3 spans 14 amino acids. Germline CDR1 reads MNHGY; CDR2 reads SAAAGT. The covered CDR3 bases are TGTGCCAGCAGAAGGACAGGGGGGAACTATGGC. This encodes CASRRTGGNYG. The entire CDR3 protein is CASRRTGGNYGYTF.

This clone was observed many times. The read terminates 3 residues ahead of where the CDR3 ends, so the germline J gene completes it. The chain recombines TRBV11-2 with TRBJ2-4; 8 bases agree with TRBD1. The germline gives CDR1 SGHAT, CDR2 FQNNGV. The CDR3 covers 13 residues. V gave up 6 bases and J gave up 9 bases; unmatched junction bases: 7. The CDR3 reads CASSPDRAGIQYF. Incomplete CDR3 DNA: TGTGCCAGCAGTCCGGACAGGGCAGGCATT.

A few counts support this clone. The CDR3 extends 3 residues past the end of the read, so its final part is completed from the germline J gene. The chain carries TRBV30 and TRBJ2-7, with no clear D. Germline CDR1 reads GTSNPN; CDR2 reads SVGIG (reference sequence). V dropped 2 bases and J dropped 6 bases, with 14 bases sitting between them. The CDR3 extends over 13 amino acids. CDR3 protein: CAWSPSAGREQYF. The DNA read from the CDR3 is TGTGCCTGGAGTCCCAGCGCCGGCCGCGAG.

This clone was seen a handful of times. The read falls 3 residues short of the CDR3 end, and the missing part is taken from the germline J gene. The J gene is TRBJ2-3, the V gene TRBV7-3; the D gene is possibly TRBD2 (6 bases). The V end was cut by 5 bases, the J end by 1 base, with 13 bases between. Per the germline V gene, CDR1 is SGHTA and CDR2 is FQGTGA. The CDR3 contains 15 residues. The sequenced CDR3 bases are TGTGCCAGCAGCGATCGGGGCGGGGGCACAGATACG. Residues: CASSDRGGGTDT. The whole CDR3 reads CASSDRGGGTDTQYF.

This clone was picked up a small number of times. The CDR3 end lies 3 residues beyond the end of the read and is filled in from the germline J gene. The chain couples TRBV7-3 to TRBJ1-2; the D is unclear. Germline CDR1 is SGHTA and CDR2 is FQGTGA. Trimming left V 0 bases short and J 2 bases short, with 7 bases between. This CDR3 contains 14 residues. CDR3 protein: CASSLTNNNYGYTF. The covered CDR3 bases are TGTGCCAGCAGCTTAACGAACAACAACTATGGC.

This clone was observed a handful of times. One end of the junction does not line up with germline, which may come from a read error. The CDR3 end is not reached by the read, which stops 3 residues before it; the germline J gene fills it in. The chain uses TRBV6-2 or TRBV6-3 and TRBJ1-1; a weak D match, TRBD1 (5 bases). The germline V gene encodes CDR1 MNHEY and CDR2 SVGEGT. The CDR3 runs 13 residues. The DNA read from the CDR3 is TGTGCCAGCAGGTACTCGGGGGGCACTGAA. Translated, it gives CASRYSGGTE. The whole CDR3 region reads CASRYSGGTEAFF.

At least ten counts were recorded for this clone. Read data end 3 residues before the CDR3 end; the end is taken from the germline J gene. This rearrangement joins TRBV5-1 to TRBJ2-7; a possible D gene is TRBD2 (5 bases). Germline V gene lookup returns CDR1 SGHRS and CDR2 YFSETQ. The ends were cut back, 3 bases at V and 6 bases at J, with 10 bases in the middle. The CDR3 totals 12 residues. CDR3 DNA, as far as it was read: TGCGCCAGCAGCTCCCCTGCGGGCGAG. Translated, it gives CASSSPAGE. From start to end, the CDR3 is CASSSPAGEQYF. Based on the CDR3 plus reference TRBV5-1 and TRBJ2-7, the full variable domain is KAGVTQTPRYLIKTRGQQVTLSCSPISGHRSVSWYQQTPGQGLQFLFEYFSETQRNKGNFPGRFSGRQFSNSRSEMNVSTLELGDSALYLCASSSPAGEQYFGPGTRLTVT.